This T cell receptor (beta chain) is from a study of shared T cell receptors in the human thymus (dated by TCRdb to 2020 to 2023). With respect to the entire study: The study investigated the way shared, self-reactive T-cell receptor alpha chains are produced in the human thymus.

Per the germline V gene, SQVTM is the CDR1 and ANQGSEA is the CDR2. The cysteine opens and the phenylalanine closes a CDR3 of 14 amino acids. Only the CDR3 portion is preserved as DNA: 42 bases, with reading frame beginning at the first base. Trimming takes 3 bases off V and 3 bases off J; junction bases not matched to a gene: 7. The protocol used for the library was the immunoSEQ multiplex PCR assay. The table was pulled from immuneACCESS by TCRdb, which kept in-frame rearrangements only. Such tables lose some clones; where checked, under half of the loss comes from unresolved V genes, and the rest has no known cause. The sample table lists 640,000 or so clones, approximately 87% of them with a count of one. The top ten clones comprise 0.0094% of the sample. Comment on this clone: The target of this receptor is not known. Per-base quality was not reported, and no clone a single base away is much larger than it.

The sample also formed part of further work on human thymus T cells. Per that second paper: The donors were immunologically healthy infants in Finland who had open corrective cardiac surgery for congenital heart defects. Thymus tissue was collected as surgical resects that were removed during corrective cardiac surgery. Biased V and J gene segment usage appeared to be present in both thymic and peripheral blood repertoires. Highly overlapping thymic TCR repertoires among unrelated individuals were reported in the related research. TCR alpha and beta repertoires from about 8 infant thymus samples and a few related peripheral blood samples were characterized in the study. Donor ages ranged from roughly 6 to 250 days, and the cohort comprised six or seven male and a couple of female infants. Thymocytes were mechanically released from the tissue and were stored as pellets of about 9-33 million cells at -70 degrees C. A QIAsymphony instrument was used to extract genomic DNA from frozen cell pellets. TCRB and TCRAD loci were amplified from a standardized quantity of quality-controlled genomic DNA using the immunoSEQ multiplex PCR assay. The V(D)J region was spanned by amplicons of a length sufficient to cover the CDR3 and to identify V and J genes. The amplicons were sequenced on an Illumina platform via the commercial immunoSEQ service. Primer bias and sequencing errors were corrected using previously described methods, and TCRAD and TCRB definitions followed the IMGT database. Repertoires were analysed with immunoSEQ Analyzer 3.0 and VDJTools, covering basic statistics, V/J segment usage, diversity estimates, rarefaction and pairwise overlap. Chao1, ChaoE, Efron-Thisted, Shannon and inverse Simpson indices were used to estimate diversity, which was also estimated on datasets down-sampled to the smallest sample. Repertoire overlap used strict matching of CDR3 nucleotide sequence, V gene and J gene, with Jaccard-based multidimensional scaling clustering. Thymus samples yielded on average approximately 800,000 unique TCRB clonotypes, compared with 80,000 to 85,000 from blood samples.

This clonotype was sampled from a boy under two years old with a congenital heart defect. Donor details come from another sample of the same person, matched by shared clones. The V and J genes are TRBV29-1 and TRBJ1-1; 7 central bases correspond to TRBD1. Specimen: thymocytes. The CDR3 region reads CSVEGRGMYTEAFF. DNA sequence: TGCAGCGTTGAGGGCAGGGGGATGTACACTGAAGCTTTCTTT. Joined to the reference TRBV29-1 and TRBJ1-1 proteins, this CDR3 gives the full variable domain: SAVISQKPSRDICQRGTSLTIQCQVDSQVTMMFWYRQQPGQSLTLIATANQGSEATYESGFVIDKFPISRPNLTFSTLTVSNMSPEDSSIYLCSVEGRGMYTEAFFGQGTRLTVV.